This T cell receptor beta chain appears in the sequencing data of a study of OX40 agonist ivuxolimab in advanced cancers. Findings and caveats of the study: The antigen specificity of the peripheral T cells (those that were expanded) was not determined.

Concerning this clone itself: The target antigen is unknown.

Sequenced by immunoSEQ multiplex PCR; TCRdb stores in-frame clones only, minus some. This table has 100,000 to 130,000 clones, approximately 89% appearing once. Trimming shortened V by 9 bases and J by 1 base, and 9 bases separated the two germline ends. Germline V gene lookup returns CDR1 LNHDA and CDR2 SQIVND (reference sequence). The CDR3 is 13 residues long. The sequence was collected from an adult with an advanced solid tumor such as melanoma, head and neck, liver or kidney cancer. The material was CD4+ or CD8+ T cells sorted from blood, obtained in a trial of the OX40 agonist ivuxolimab. The chain has TRBV19 and TRBJ2-2; D is undetermined. This CDR3 reads CASYLQNTGELFF. CDR3 sequence (DNA): TGTGCCAGCTATCTTCAGAACACCGGGGAGCTGTTTTTT.